The sample holds a few counts of the clone carrying this T cell receptor (beta chain). As yet, its antigen is unknown. This record belongs to a study of T cells after yellow fever vaccination. The wider study: Fractions containing few cells were prepared with SMART-Seq v4 Ultra Low Input. Notes on the study in general: Contamination by abundant bulk-population clonotypes could be present in FACS-sorted repertoires. Subsequent booster samples again held most clones from primary vaccination (96% CD4, 85% to 90% CD8). A small proportion of clonotypes was detected in both the CD4 and CD8 compartments.

The CDR3 covers 15 residues. The V and J ends lost 2 bases and 7 bases respectively, with 12 bases between them. Germline CDR1 is LNHNV and CDR2 is YYDKDF (reference sequence). TCRdb re-analysed the 5' RACE reads in MiXCR, keeping a single row per CDR3 protein. The sample has about 210,000 distinct CDR3 sequences; approximately 6.3% are singletons. The chain couples TRBV15 to TRBJ1-6; D might be TRBD1 (5 bases). The material sequenced was CD4+ T cells sorted from PBMCs, taken on the day of the yellow fever booster vaccination. This TCR was recovered from a man aged 25 to 40 who received the YFV17D yellow fever vaccine. The CDR3 nucleotides are TGTGCCACCAGCAGACGCACCAGGGAAAATTCACCCCTCCACTTT. Translation gives CATSRRTRENSPLHF.